A selection of T cell receptor beta chains follows, all from one sample in a study of blood T cells in healthy people across ages. Via MiXCR, TCRdb re-called the 5' RACE reads, giving one row per CDR3 protein. The sample includes some 290,000 distinct CDR3 sequences, roughly 29% of them seen just once. Sequencing was done on a sample of blood. The receptor set was obtained from a woman between 65 and 79 years old in good health. The CDR3 runs from the conserved cysteine through the conserved F or W. The D gene is left open where the match is weak. A clone size is listed for some rows: how often the clone was seen (once, few, many), or a class if it is expanded.

J gene | D gene | V gene | clone size | CDR3 DNA | CDR3 protein
TRBJ2-4 | . | TRBV6-1 | . | TGTGCCAGCAGTGAAACCCGGGGAGCCAAAAACATTCAGTACTTC | CASSETRGAKNIQYF
TRBJ2-2 | . | TRBV12-3/TRBV12-4 | . | TGTGCCAGCAGCTTAGCGGGCAGGGGATCCGGGGAGCTGTTTTTT | CASSLAGRGSGELFF
TRBJ2-1 | TRBD1 | TRBV14 | . | TGTGCCAGCAGCCAAGACCAGGGGGTACGGAATGAGCAGTTCTTC | CASSQDQGVRNEQFF
TRBJ2-5 | TRBD1 | TRBV6-1 | once | TGTGCCAGCAACCGGGACAGGCAGGAGACCCAGTACTTC | CASNRDRQETQYF
TRBJ1-2 | TRBD1 | TRBV29-1 | many | TGCAGCGTTGTCGGACAGGGGTCATGGGGCTACACCTTC | CSVVGQGSWGYTF
TRBJ2-1 | . | TRBV5-1 | . | TGCGCCAGCAGCTTGGGGTCCGCACCGAGCTCCTACAATGAGCAGTTCTTC | CASSLGSAPSSYNEQFF
TRBJ2-4 | . | TRBV20-1 | few | TGCAGTGCTAGTGCAGGGGCTGGGTCCAAAAACATTCAGTACTTC | CSASAGAGSKNIQYF
TRBJ2-4 | TRBD1 | TRBV20-1 | . | TGCAGTGCTAGAGATCAGGGGCGAACAGGGGGCCGTGTGAACATTCAGTACTTC | CSARDQGRTGGRVNIQYF
TRBJ2-2 | TRBD2 | TRBV5-1 | few | TGCGCCAGCAGCAGTGGACTAGACTCCACCGGGGAGCTGTTTTTT | CASSSGLDSTGELFF
TRBJ1-4 | TRBD1 | TRBV6-4 | . | TGTGCCAGCAGTGGAAGGTTGAGACAGGGGCGACCTAATGAAAAACTGTTTTTT | CASSGRLRQGRPNEKLFF
TRBJ1-1 | . | TRBV10-3 | . | TGTGCCACCACCGGGGACGGGAACACTGAAGCTTTCTTT | CATTGDGNTEAFF
TRBJ1-5 | . | TRBV20-1 | . | TGCAGTGCTATGGGGGCGGGGGATTACAATCAGCCCCAGCATTTT | CSAMGAGDYNQPQHF
TRBJ1-1 | TRBD1 | TRBV20-1 | few | TGCAGTGCTAGGTTGGCAGGGGGAATCACTGAAGCTTTCTTT | CSARLAGGITEAFF
TRBJ2-7 | . | TRBV11-2 | few | TGTGCCAGCAGCTTAGGATCTCGGGGCGAGCAGTACTTC | CASSLGSRGEQYF
TRBJ2-3 | TRBD2 | TRBV6-6 | . | TGTGCCAGCAGTTACCCGTATGTAGCGGGGATCACAGATAGGCAGTATTTT | CASSYPYVAGITDRQYF
TRBJ1-3 | TRBD1 | TRBV6-6 | many | TGTGCCAGCAGACCAACCCACAGGGGCCTGCGAAACACCATATATTTT | CASRPTHRGLRNTIYF
TRBJ2-5 | . | TRBV20-1 | . | TGCAGTGCTAGAATCCCTCTCCAAGAGACCCAGTACTTC | CSARIPLQETQYF
TRBJ2-7 | TRBD2 | TRBV20-1 | . | TGCAGTGCTAAGGGACTAGCCTACGAGCAGTACTTC | CSAKGLAYEQYF
TRBJ2-5 | TRBD1 | TRBV3-1 | few | TGTGCCAGCAGCCACCCGGGACAGAGGAAGTTCTTC | CASSHPGQRKFF
TRBJ2-1 | TRBD2 | TRBV20-1 | . | TGCAGTGCTCGACGACCTGGGACTAGCGGGAGGTACAATGAGCAGTTCTTC | CSARRPGTSGRYNEQFF
TRBJ2-1 | TRBD2 | TRBV7-3 | . | TGTGCCAGCAGCTACCAGGGTCCGGGAGGGGTTGCCAATGAGCAGTTCTTC | CASSYQGPGGVANEQFF
TRBJ1-5 | . | TRBV20-1 | few | TGCAGTGCTCCGGGGACGGGGGATAGCAATCAGCCCCAGCATTTT | CSAPGTGDSNQPQHF
TRBJ2-3 | . | TRBV20-1 | . | TGCAGTGCTTCGACAGAAAGCACAGATACGCAGTATTTT | CSASTESTDTQYF
TRBJ2-3 | TRBD1 | TRBV4-3 | few | TGCGCCAGTAGCAGGGGGCATGGAGATACGCAGTATTTT | CASSRGHGDTQYF
TRBJ1-2 | . | TRBV7-9 | few | TGTGCCAGCAGCTCGTCAGGGGAGGGCTATGGCTACACCTTC | CASSSSGEGYGYTF
TRBJ2-3 | . | TRBV21-1 | . | TGTGCCAGCAGCTCCGGGACTAGTGATTTTGGCACAGATACGCAGTATTTT | CASSSGTSDFGTDTQYF
TRBJ2-7 | . | TRBV5-1 | many | TGCGCCAGCAGCTTGGATGTCGGATCCTACGAGCAGTACTTC | CASSLDVGSYEQYF
TRBJ2-7 | . | TRBV5-1 | . | TGCGCCAGCAGCGCTTGGGTGGGCGAGCAGTACTTC | CASSAWVGEQYF
TRBJ2-1 | . | TRBV20-1 | few | TGCAGTGCTAGACCTACGGGCCTCATTGCCAATGAGCAGTTCTTC | CSARPTGLIANEQFF
TRBJ1-2 | . | TRBV28 | . | TGTGCCAGCAGTTTAGGGGAGCGTGGCTACACCTTC | CASSLGERGYTF
TRBJ1-1 | . | TRBV6-5 | few | TGTGCCAGCAGTTACGTGTGGGGCACTGAAGCTTTCTTT | CASSYVWGTEAFF
TRBJ2-1 | . | TRBV6-2/TRBV6-3 | . | TGTGCCAGCAGGCGCCGGGTGGGGGAGGACTTCAATGAGCAGTTCTTC | CASRRRVGEDFNEQFF
TRBJ2-4 | . | TRBV3-1 | . | TGTGCCAGCAGCCAAGGACCGGGTCGAGTAGGAAACATTCAGTACTTC | CASSQGPGRVGNIQYF
TRBJ2-6 | . | TRBV11-2 | few | TGTGCCAGCAGCTTAGGGGGGATCTCTGGGGCCAACGTCCTGACTTTC | CASSLGGISGANVLTF
TRBJ1-1 | . | TRBV20-1 | . | TGCAGTGCCAAAACAGGGTATAGCGCTTTCTTT | CSAKTGYSAFF
TRBJ1-4 | . | TRBV20-1 | medium-sized | TGCAGTGCTAGCACAGGGTCGGAAAAACTGTTTTTT | CSASTGSEKLFF
TRBJ2-1 | TRBD2 | TRBV5-6 | few | TGTGCCAGCAGCTTACCGGGACTAGCGACCAATGAGCAGTTCTTC | CASSLPGLATNEQFF
TRBJ1-2 | . | TRBV20-1 | . | TGCAGTGCTAGAAATCCCCCAGTCAGGCAAGCGGATGGCTACACCTTC | CSARNPPVRQADGYTF
TRBJ2-3 | . | TRBV29-1 | . | TGCAGCGTTGAGCGGATGGACCAAGCAGATACGCAGTATTTT | CSVERMDQADTQYF
TRBJ2-1 | . | TRBV27 | many | TGTGCCAGCAGTCTAGACCACCTAATCGGCGATGAGCAGTTCTTC | CASSLDHLIGDEQFF
TRBJ2-5 | TRBD1 | TRBV5-1 | many | TGCGCCAGCAGCCTGGGACAGCCGATACCCCAAGAGACCCAGTACTTC | CASSLGQPIPQETQYF
TRBJ2-3 | . | TRBV5-6 | . | TGTGCCAGCAGTCCCCCCAGCGGATACACAGATACGCAGTATTTT | CASSPPSGYTDTQYF
TRBJ2-7 | TRBD2 | TRBV15 | . | TGTGCCACCAGCAGTGGGACTAGCGGGAGCAACGAGCAGTACTTC | CATSSGTSGSNEQYF
TRBJ2-1 | . | TRBV7-3 | . | TGTGCCAGCAGCCTCCTAGGGGGGCATGAGCAGTTCTTC | CASSLLGGHEQFF
TRBJ2-7 | TRBD1 | TRBV15 | few | TGTGCCACCAGCCCTTGGGACAGCTACGAGCAGTACTTC | CATSPWDSYEQYF
TRBJ2-3 | . | TRBV24-1 | . | TGTGCCACCGAAGGGGATGAGGGAGATACGCAGTATTTT | CATEGDEGDTQYF
TRBJ1-1 | . | TRBV14 | . | TGTGCCAGCAGCCGAGCAGGGATGAACACTGAAGCTTTCTTT | CASSRAGMNTEAFF
TRBJ2-5 | TRBD1 | TRBV20-1 | few | TGCAGTGCTAGGGACAGGGTCGGCGAGACCCAGTACTTC | CSARDRVGETQYF
TRBJ2-2 | . | TRBV29-1 | many | TGCAGCGTTCGGGGGACCGACACCGGGGAGCTGTTTTTT | CSVRGTDTGELFF
TRBJ2-3 | . | TRBV7-2 | . | TGTGCCAGCAGCTCAAGCCGACTGAGACACGATTATAGCACAGATACGCAGTATTTT | CASSSSRLRHDYSTDTQYF
TRBJ2-7 | . | TRBV5-4 | few | TGTGCCAGCAGCCCGAGCGGGCTCTCCTACGAGCAGTACTTC | CASSPSGLSYEQYF
TRBJ1-5 | . | TRBV5-1 | few | TGCGCCAGCAGCCCCGGGGATCCAAGCAATCAGCCCCAGCATTTT | CASSPGDPSNQPQHF
TRBJ2-2 | . | TRBV20-1 | . | TGCAGTGCCCCTCGTGGACAGAAGAACACCGGGGAGCTGTTTTTT | CSAPRGQKNTGELFF
TRBJ2-5 | . | TRBV2 | . | TGTGCCAGCAGTTCCGGGACGAATGGCCAAGAGACCCAGTACTTC | CASSSGTNGQETQYF
TRBJ2-5 | . | TRBV9 | few | TGTGCCAGCAGCGTAGAGGTCAACTGGGAGACCCAGTACTTC | CASSVEVNWETQYF